The 13 T cell receptor beta chains given below trace back to one sample, sequenced in a study of blood T cells in healthy people across ages. A second PCR of 7 to 11 cycles used a sample-barcoded 5' primer and a J-beta primer mix. In TCRdb, the 5' RACE reads were re-called with MiXCR into one record per CDR3 protein. The sample holds around 1.7 million distinct CDR3 sequences; 28% are singletons and the top ten take roughly 8.2%. Sequenced material: blood. Receptors were obtained from a woman younger than 45 in good health.

The CDR3 nucleotides read TGTGCCAGCAGCTATTTAGTCCTGAGGGCCTACGAGCGGTACTTC. This sequence encodes CASSYLVLRAYERYF. The genes are TRBV21-1 and TRBJ2-7; the table's D call of TRBD2 was not tested on the DNA. TRBV21-1 corresponds to a pseudogene. This CDR3 region has 15 residues.

A remark on this clonotype: A much larger clone sits a single nucleotide away, making a read error possible. The gene calls are TRBV9 and TRBJ2-5; D perhaps matches TRBD2 (5 bases). This CDR3 spans 15 amino acids. CDR1 and CDR2 from the germline V gene are SGDLS and YYNGEE. This chain's CDR3 is CASSVGGSPGETQDF. The DNA for the CDR3 is TGTGCCAGCAGCGTAGGCGGCAGCCCTGGGGAGACCCAGGACTTC.

A few counts support this clonotype. J is TRBJ2-1 and V is TRBV5-1; TRBD2 matches 9 bases. J was trimmed by 6 bases and V by 5 bases; bases with no gene match: 6. The germline V gene encodes CDR1 SGHRS and CDR2 YFSETQ. The CDR3 runs to 14 residues. The CDR3 region has the DNA TGCGCCAGCAGTCGCGGGAGGGAAGGCAATGAGCAGTTCTTC. Protein product: CASSRGREGNEQFF.

This clonotype was observed a handful of times. The chain uses TRBV6-6 and TRBJ2-5; the match to TRBD2 covers 7 bases. The CDR3 has 13 residues. The V and J ends lost 1 base and 11 bases, in that order; junction bases with no gene match: 7. Germline V gives CDR1 MNHNY, CDR2 SVGAGI (reference sequence). CDR3 loop: CASSYFASGEQYF. CDR3 in DNA: TGTGCCAGCAGTTACTTTGCTAGCGGTGAGCAGTACTTC.

This chain links TRBV7-2 with TRBJ2-5, with 15 bases that match TRBD2. V was pared by 5 bases and J by 4 bases, with 2 bases of the junction left unmatched. Per germline, CDR1 SGHTA and CDR2 FQGNSA. The CDR3 covers 15 residues. Here the CDR3 reads CASSGLAGGGETQYF. CDR3 DNA sequence: TGTGCCAGCAGCGGACTAGCGGGAGGGGGAGAGACCCAGTACTTC.

The chain employs TRBV20-1 and TRBJ1-1; 7 nucleotides align to TRBD1. CDR3 length equals 13 residues. Germline CDR1 DFQATT, CDR2 SNEGSKA (reference sequence). V trimming: 6 bases; J trimming: 5 bases; junction bases outside the gene matches: 9. The chain's CDR3 is CSAHQGVGTEAFF. The CDR3 DNA is TGCAGTGCACACCAGGGGGTTGGAACTGAAGCTTTCTTT.

This clonotype turned up a few times. The chain has TRBV7-9 and TRBJ2-7, with 9 bases identical to TRBD1. The CDR3 is 15 amino acids. V was pared by 1 base and J by 5 bases, with 6 bases of the junction left unmatched. The germline gives CDR1 SEHNR, CDR2 FQNEAQ (reference sequence). The CDR3 DNA reads as TGTGCCAGCAGCTTAGAAGGGACAGGGACCAACGAGCAGTACTTC. Translated: CASSLEGTGTNEQYF.

A few counts support this clonotype. The CDR3 DNA sequence: TGTGCCAGCAGCTTATATGAGGTAGCCGAGCAGTACTTC. Translating gives CASSLYEVAEQYF. The V call is TRBV7-9, the J call TRBJ2-7; no definite D call. Trimming removed 2 bases from V and 6 bases from J, with 11 bases in between. Looked up from germline, CDR1 is SEHNR and CDR2 is FQNEAQ (reference sequence). The CDR3 is 13 amino acids.

This clonotype was detected a few times. CDR3: CASRGPSEQFF. In nucleotides, the CDR3 is TGTGCCAGCAGAGGGCCCTCTGAGCAGTTCTTC. The chain uses TRBV2 and TRBJ2-1; D unresolved. Trimming shortened V by 6 bases and J by 9 bases, and 9 bases separated the two germline ends. Germline CDR1 reads SNHLY; CDR2 reads FYNNEI. The CDR3 spans 11 residues.

This clonotype was counted only a few times. The CDR3 DNA is TGTGCCAGCAACCCTCCGGGCAGCACAGATACGCAGTATTTT. It encodes CASNPPGSTDTQYF. This chain uses TRBV6-1 with TRBJ2-3; D remains ambiguous. The CDR3 loop spans 14 amino acids. The germline gives CDR1 MNHNS, CDR2 SASEGT. V was trimmed by 7 bases and J by 0 bases, leaving 11 bases between them.

The chain uses TRBV3-1 and TRBJ1-1; D ambiguous. This CDR3 has 15 amino acids. Germline CDR1 LGHDT, CDR2 YNNKEL (reference sequence). Trimming shortened V by 1 base and J by 0 bases, and 9 bases separated the two germline ends. The CDR3 loop reads CASSQARALNTEAFF. The CDR3 DNA sequence: TGTGCCAGCAGCCAAGCCCGGGCTCTGAACACTGAAGCTTTCTTT.

This chain connects TRBV7-9 to TRBJ1-2; D remains unclear. The CDR3 has 15 residues. Germline V gene sequence: CDR1 SEHNR, CDR2 FQNEAQ (reference sequence). Trimming took 5 bases from V and 0 from J, leaving 13 bases between them. This CDR3 is CASSLAAAANYGYTF. The CDR3 coding sequence is TGTGCCAGCAGCCTGGCGGCCGCTGCTAACTATGGCTACACCTTC.

V gene TRBV15 combines with J gene TRBJ2-3; 12 bases are shared with TRBD1. The V gene end was trimmed by 2 bases and the J gene end by 6 bases; junction bases not matched to a gene: 6. This CDR3 is built from 16 residues. Germline CDR1 LNHNV, CDR2 YYDKDF (reference sequence). CDR3 DNA sequence: TGTGCCACCAGCAGACCGGGACAGGGGGCACGGGATACGCAGTATTTT. As protein: CATSRPGQGARDTQYF.